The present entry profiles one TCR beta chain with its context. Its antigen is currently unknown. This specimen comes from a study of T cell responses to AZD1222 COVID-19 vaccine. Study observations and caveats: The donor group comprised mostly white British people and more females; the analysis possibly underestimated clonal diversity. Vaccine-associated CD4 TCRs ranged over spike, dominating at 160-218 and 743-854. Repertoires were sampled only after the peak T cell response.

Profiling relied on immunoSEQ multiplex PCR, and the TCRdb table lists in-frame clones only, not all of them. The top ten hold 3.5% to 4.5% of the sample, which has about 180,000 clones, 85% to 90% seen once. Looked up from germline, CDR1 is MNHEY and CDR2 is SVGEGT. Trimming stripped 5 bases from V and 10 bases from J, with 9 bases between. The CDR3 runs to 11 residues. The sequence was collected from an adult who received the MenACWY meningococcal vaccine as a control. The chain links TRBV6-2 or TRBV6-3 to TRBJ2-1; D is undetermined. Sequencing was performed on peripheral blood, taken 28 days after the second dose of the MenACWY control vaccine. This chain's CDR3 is CASSHNTEQFF. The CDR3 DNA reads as TGTGCCAGCAGTCATAACACCGAGCAGTTCTTC.